The 11 T cell receptor beta chains reported below all come from one sample, sequenced in a study of cytomegalovirus exposure and HLA in healthy donors. Both 60 Vbeta primers and 13 Jbeta primers went into the PCR. Generated by immunoSEQ multiplex PCR, the TCRdb table keeps only in-frame clones and is missing some. Of 85,000 to 100,000 clones in the sample, over 70% were seen once. Sequencing was carried out using PBMCs. The receptors come from a woman aged 40 to 55 in good health and CMV-seronegative.

V usage is TRBV6-1 and J usage is TRBJ2-1, with D perhaps TRBD2 (6 bases). The CDR3 consists of 16 residues. V was clipped by 3 bases and J by 9 bases, with 21 bases between them. Germline V gene lookup returns CDR1 MNHNS and CDR2 SASEGT. As DNA, the CDR3 is TGTGCCAGCAGTGATCAACCGGGACTGCTCGGTTCTGAGCAGTTCTTC. It is translated as CASSDQPGLLGSEQFF.

The CDR3 nucleotides are TGTGCCAGCAGTTACGTTCGGGGGAACGAGCAGTACTTC. It yields the protein CASSYVRGNEQYF. The chain has TRBV6-5 and TRBJ2-5, with D perhaps matching TRBD2 (6 bases). TRBJ2-7 matches the DNA end more closely, so the J call is doubtful. Germline values: CDR1 MNHEY, CDR2 SVGAGI. The CDR3 totals 13 residues.

This chain joins TRBV4-1 and TRBJ1-6; 8 positions agree with TRBD1. Trimming at V came to 3 bases and at J to 7 bases, leaving 5 bases not matched to a gene. Germline CDR1 is MGHRA and CDR2 is YSYEKL. CDR3 length equals 15 residues. In DNA, the CDR3 is TGCGCCAGCAGCCATCCCGGACAGGGAAATTCACCCCTCCACTTT. Translation: CASSHPGQGNSPLHF.

The CDR3 DNA sequence: TGTGCCAGCGGCCAGGGAATTCAGCCCCAGCATTTT. Translating it yields CASGQGIQPQHF. This sequence joins TRBV27 and TRBJ1-5, with D maybe TRBD1 (5 bases). The CDR3 has 12 amino acids. Trimming removed 8 bases from V and 6 bases from J, with 11 bases in between. CDR1 and CDR2 (germline): MNHEY, SMNVEV (reference sequence).

A remark on this clone: Other DNA variants within this sample encode the same CDR3. The chain couples TRBV15 to TRBJ1-5, with D possibly matching TRBD1 (6 bases). Germline values: CDR1 LNHNV, CDR2 YYDKDF (reference sequence). The CDR3 is made up of 13 amino acids. V was clipped by 3 bases and J by 8 bases, with 11 bases between them. CDR3 bases: TGTGCCACCAGCAGCGACAGGTACGAGCCCCAGCATTTT. Amino acid sequence: CATSSDRYEPQHF.

A note on this clone: Other DNA sequences in this sample translate to the same CDR3. This chain links TRBV10-3 with TRBJ1-5; D may be TRBD1 (6 bases). The length of the CDR3 is 14 residues. Germline V lookup: CDR1 ENHRY, CDR2 SYGVKD. The V gene lost 2 bases and the J gene lost 1 base, with 6 bases spanning the gap. CDR3 protein: CAISEGQSNQPQHF. DNA of the CDR3: TGTGCCATCAGTGAGGGACAGAGCAATCAGCCCCAGCATTTT.

This clone has only one observation. The J gene is TRBJ1-5, the V gene TRBV18; TRBD1 aligns across 11 bases. This CDR3 comprises 16 residues. V lost 2 bases, J lost 7 bases, and 7 bases stayed unmatched. Germline V gene sequence: CDR1 KGHSH, CDR2 LQKENI. CDR3 in amino acids: CASSPFGTGGNQPQHF. CDR3 bases: TGTGCCAGCTCACCATTTGGGACAGGGGGAAACCAGCCCCAGCATTTT. Filled out from reference TRBV18 and TRBJ1-5, the complete variable domain reads NAGVMQNPRHLVRRRGQEARLRCSPMKGHSHVYWYRQLPEEGLKFMVYLQKENIIDESGMPKERFSAEFPKEGPSILRIQQVVRGDSAAYFCASSPFGTGGNQPQHFGDGTRLSIL.

This chain uses TRBV7-3 with TRBJ1-2, with TRBD1 matching over 9 bases. This CDR3 comprises 18 residues. Germline V CDR1 and CDR2: SGHTA, FQGTGA. With V trimmed by 4 bases and J by 1 base, 13 bases remained unmatched. The chain's CDR3 is CASSSPPGQGTYNYGYTF. The CDR3 DNA follows: TGTGCCAGCAGCTCGCCGCCGGGACAGGGTACCTATAACTATGGCTACACCTTC.

The V call is TRBV4-1, the J call TRBJ1-6; TRBD1 might be the D (6 bases). The V and J ends lost 0 bases and 7 bases respectively, with 16 bases between them. This CDR3 has 17 amino acids. Germline loops: CDR1 MGHRA, CDR2 YSYEKL. The CDR3 nucleotides are TGCGCCAGCAGCCAAGATCTCCGGCGGGGGCGAAATTCACCCCTCCACTTT. Translating gives CASSQDLRRGRNSPLHF.

This clone was seen a handful of times. V gene TRBV6-6 combines with J gene TRBJ1-2; 7 bases match TRBD1. Germline loops: CDR1 MNHNY, CDR2 SVGAGI (reference sequence). With 8 bases clipped from V and 4 bases from J, the junction kept 7 bases outside the gene matches. The CDR3 runs 13 residues. The chain's CDR3 is CASSRGGGYGYTF. The CDR3 DNA sequence: TGTGCCAGCTCTAGAGGGGGCGGCTATGGCTACACCTTC.

This clone was observed a single time. This chain joins TRBV6-4 and TRBJ2-5, with 12 positions matching TRBD1. With 6 bases clipped from V and 5 bases from J, the junction kept 13 bases outside the gene matches. Germline V CDR1 and CDR2: MRHNA, SNTAGT. The CDR3 has 17 residues. CDR3 loop: CASSLLWDRGRGETQYF. Written as DNA, the CDR3 is TGTGCCAGCAGCCTCCTTTGGGACAGGGGGCGTGGGGAGACCCAGTACTTC.